These 32 T cell receptor beta chains were sequenced from one sample in a study of cytomegalovirus exposure and HLA in healthy donors. Researchers ran the PCR with 60 Vbeta and 13 Jbeta primers. Here immunoSEQ multiplex PCR was the method, and the copy in TCRdb shows in-frame clones only, minus some. In the table there are about 150,000 clones, around 77% of which are singletons. Sequenced: PBMCs. The receptors originated from a woman in her 30s in good health and CMV-seronegative.

The chain combines TRBV7-9 with TRBJ2-5; 12 bases are a match to TRBD2. Germline V gene sequence: CDR1 SEHNR, CDR2 FQNEAQ (reference sequence). The junction had 7 bases not matched to a gene; V was cut back by 5 bases and J by 0 bases. The CDR3 is made up of 17 amino acids. This chain's CDR3 is CASSLPLAGGNQETQYF. CDR3 in DNA: TGTGCCAGCAGCCTTCCACTAGCGGGGGGAAACCAAGAGACCCAGTACTTC.

The rearrangement uses TRBV9 and TRBJ1-1; D may be TRBD1 (5 bases). From germline, CDR1 is SGDLS and CDR2 YYNGEE. Trimming removed 3 bases from V and 5 bases from J, with 17 bases in between. The CDR3 spans 15 residues. The CDR3 spells CASSESGGERTEAFF. In DNA form, the CDR3 reads TGTGCCAGCAGCGAAAGCGGAGGGGAACGAACTGAAGCTTTCTTT. The complete variable domain, with remaining parts taken from reference TRBV9 and TRBJ1-1, reads DSGVTQTPKHLITATGQRVTLRCSPRSGDLSVYWYQQSLDQGLQFLIQYYNGEERAKGNILERFSAQQFPDLHSELNLSSLELGDSALYFCASSESGGERTEAFFGQGTRLTVV.

The CDR3 DNA reads TGCGCCACCCAGACAGGGAGGTCTCAGCCCCAGCATTTT. Translation gives CATQTGRSQPQHF. V usage is TRBV10-2 and J usage is TRBJ1-5; 7 bases line up with TRBD1. The CDR3 runs to 13 residues. Trimming cost V 10 bases and J 6 bases; bases outside gene matches: 9. Germline lookup yields CDR1 WSHSY and CDR2 SAAADI.

This chain's CDR3 is CASSLEPRLAPTDEQFF. The CDR3 bases are TGTGCCAGCAGCTTGGAACCTCGACTAGCTCCCACCGATGAGCAGTTCTTC. The rearrangement uses TRBV7-9 and TRBJ2-1; 7 bases are a match to TRBD2. Losses at the gene ends were 3 bases for V and 8 bases for J; bases not matched to a gene: 16. The CDR3 is made up of 17 amino acids. Looked up from germline, CDR1 is SEHNR and CDR2 is FQNEAQ (reference sequence).

Only a few counts were recorded for this clone. The chain recombines TRBV6-4 with TRBJ2-3, with TRBD2 matching 7 bases. Per germline, CDR1 MRHNA and CDR2 SNTAGT. The CDR3 loop spans 15 amino acids. V lost 5 bases and J lost 1; bases outside the gene matches: 6. CDR3 residues: CASSSGLGGTDTQYF. The CDR3 DNA sequence: TGTGCCAGCAGTTCCGGACTAGGGGGCACAGATACGCAGTATTTT.

The chain uses TRBV25-1 and TRBJ1-2; 8 nucleotides agree with TRBD1. The junction had 5 bases not matched to a gene; V was cut back by 1 base and J by 4 bases. Germline V gene data show CDR1 as MGHDK and CDR2 as SYGVNS. The CDR3 totals 15 residues. The chain's CDR3 is CASSEFQGAGYGYTF. In DNA form, the CDR3 reads TGTGCCAGCAGTGAATTCCAGGGGGCTGGCTATGGCTACACCTTC.

V is TRBV5-1 and J is TRBJ2-1; TRBD2 matches 12 bases. After removal of 9 bases from V and 4 bases from J, the junction contained 5 bases not matched to a gene. CDR3 size: 14 residues. Germline V gene lookup returns CDR1 SGHRS and CDR2 YFSETQ. The CDR3 reads CATSLAGGYNEQFF. The CDR3 DNA is TGCGCCACCTCACTAGCGGGGGGTTACAATGAGCAGTTCTTC. Variable domain in full (rest from reference TRBV5-1 and TRBJ2-1): KAGVTQTPRYLIKTRGQQVTLSCSPISGHRSVSWYQQTPGQGLQFLFEYFSETQRNKGNFPGRFSGRQFSNSRSEMNVSTLELGDSALYLCATSLAGGYNEQFFGPGTRLTVL.

The J gene is TRBJ2-7, the V gene TRBV10-3; 7 bases are a match to TRBD1. This CDR3 region has 14 residues. The germline V gene has CDR1 ENHRY and CDR2 SYGVKD. The V and J ends lost 6 bases and 0 bases, in that order; junction bases with no gene match: 5. The CDR3 nucleotides read TGTGCCATCAGAGAGACAGGGAGCTCCTACGAGCAGTACTTC. Its translation is CAIRETGSSYEQYF.

The chain joins TRBV30 to TRBJ2-5, with TRBD1 identical over 7 bases. Germline CDR1 reads GTSNPN; CDR2 reads SVGIG (reference sequence). This CDR3 has 15 amino acids. The V and J ends lost 2 bases and 1 base, in that order; junction bases with no gene match: 7. CDR3 region: CAWSQGQLFQETQYF. In DNA form, the CDR3 reads TGTGCCTGGAGTCAGGGACAGCTCTTCCAAGAGACCCAGTACTTC.

The chain uses TRBV6-6 and TRBJ1-5, with unresolved D. V dropped 10 bases and J dropped 0 bases, with 16 bases sitting between them. This CDR3 has 15 residues. In germline, CDR1 is MNHNY, CDR2 SVGAGI (reference sequence). In nucleotides, the CDR3 is TGTGCCACCAACACTGGAGATAATAGCAATCAGCCCCAGCATTTT. Protein sequence: CATNTGDNSNQPQHF.

V is TRBV28 and J is TRBJ2-7, with TRBD1 as a possible D gene (7 bases). The V gene's germline CDR1 is MDHEN and CDR2 SYDVKM. The CDR3 covers 12 residues. Between the trimmed V and J ends, which lost 6 bases and 5 bases, there was a span of 11 bases. This CDR3 reads CASRTGRNEQYF. Written as DNA, the CDR3 is TGTGCCAGCAGGACAGGGAGGAACGAGCAGTACTTC.

The rearrangement links TRBV10-3 to TRBJ1-3; D call uncertain. The CDR3 loop spans 14 amino acids. Between the trimmed V and J ends, which lost 8 bases and 0 bases, there was a span of 11 bases. The germline gives CDR1 ENHRY, CDR2 SYGVKD. CDR3 in amino acids: CAIAGTSSGNTIYF. The DNA of the CDR3 is TGTGCCATCGCGGGAACCTCCTCTGGAAACACCATATATTTT.

The chain has TRBV10-3 and TRBJ1-6, with D unresolved. Trimming stripped 3 bases from V and 9 bases from J, with 15 bases between. There are 15 residues in the CDR3. CDR1 and CDR2 (germline): ENHRY, SYGVKD. CDR3 in amino acids: CAISDRLGTVSPLHF. In DNA, the CDR3 is TGTGCCATCAGTGATAGATTGGGCACCGTTTCACCCCTCCACTTT.

This clone appeared a few times. The chain carries TRBV5-1 and TRBJ1-1, with 7 bases matching TRBD1. Germline assignment: CDR1 SGHRS and CDR2 YFSETQ. V lost 1 base to trimming and J lost 0 bases; unmatched junction nucleotides: 6. The length of the CDR3 is 16 residues. CDR3 in amino acids: CASSLSQGRMNTEAFF. In nucleotides, the CDR3 is TGCGCCAGCAGCTTGTCACAGGGGCGCATGAACACTGAAGCTTTCTTT.

This clone was detected once. This sequence joins TRBV14 and TRBJ1-1, with D possibly being TRBD1 (5 bases). The CDR3 is 15 residues long. V was cut by 3 bases and J by 1 base, with 12 bases left in between. Germline-derived CDR1 and CDR2 are SGHDN and FVKESK. CDR3 nucleotides: TGTGCCAGCAGCCATAGGGGCCGAGGGAACACTGAAGCTTTCTTT. This translates into CASSHRGRGNTEAFF.

J is TRBJ1-4 and V is TRBV5-6; 9 bases are shared with TRBD1. The V gene's germline CDR1 is SGHDT and CDR2 YYEEEE. The CDR3 spans 14 residues. The ends lost 4 bases at V and 4 bases at J; junction bases unmatched: 2. This CDR3 is CASSRTGDNEKLFF. The CDR3 DNA is TGTGCCAGCAGCCGGACAGGGGATAATGAAAAACTGTTTTTT.

In this sample, this clone turned up a few times. CDR3 in amino acids: CASRKTGGTEAFF. The CDR3 DNA follows: TGTGCCAGCAGAAAAACAGGGGGCACTGAAGCTTTCTTT. V is TRBV7-9 and J is TRBJ1-1, with 8 positions matching TRBD1. CDR3 length: 13 amino acids. From germline, CDR1 is SEHNR and CDR2 FQNEAQ (reference sequence). The junction had 4 bases not matched to a gene; V was cut back by 6 bases and J by 4 bases. The whole variable domain, filled in from reference TRBV7-9 and TRBJ1-1, reads DTGVSQNPRHKITKRGQNVTFRCDPISEHNRLYWYRQTLGQGPEFLTYFQNEAQLEKSRLLSDRFSAERPKGSFSTLEIQRTEQGDSAMYLCASRKTGGTEAFFGQGTRLTVV.

This clone was seen once. The chain carries TRBV5-1 and TRBJ1-1; D is possibly TRBD1 (6 bases). Trimming took off 0 bases at V and 11 bases at J, with 23 bases between the two ends. This CDR3 region has 16 residues. CDR1 is SGHRS, CDR2 YFSETQ, per germline. The CDR3 DNA reads as TGCGCCAGCAGCTTGGGAGACCAGACAGGAGTGGTTCGCGCTTTCTTT. This sequence encodes CASSLGDQTGVVRAFF.

The chain carries TRBV11-2 and TRBJ1-1, with TRBD1 matching 8 bases. The CDR3 consists of 14 residues. The J segment lost 6 bases and the V segment lost 3 bases, leaving 6 bases of the junction unmatched. CDR1 and CDR2 from the germline V gene are SGHAT and FQNNGV. The CDR3 loop is CASSLDRAGSEAFF. CDR3 coding DNA: TGTGCCAGCAGCTTGGACAGGGCCGGATCTGAAGCTTTCTTT.

This sequence joins TRBV18 and TRBJ1-2, with D perhaps TRBD1 (6 bases). This CDR3 contains 15 residues. The germline V gene encodes CDR1 KGHSH and CDR2 LQKENI. V shed 3 bases and J shed 5 bases, with 16 bases lying between them. CDR3 nucleotides: TGTGCCAGCTCACCGGGCAACCAGGGGCTGTATGGCTACACCTTC. This encodes CASSPGNQGLYGYTF.

This clone was recorded only once. V gene TRBV7-9 combines with J gene TRBJ2-5, with TRBD1 matching 9 bases. V shed 4 bases, J shed 3 bases, and the junction held 3 bases outside the gene matches. Germline CDR1 reads SEHNR; CDR2 reads FQNEAQ (reference sequence). This CDR3 has 14 residues. CDR3 loop: CASSSQGAKETQYF. In DNA, the CDR3 is TGTGCCAGCAGCTCACAGGGGGCGAAAGAGACCCAGTACTTC.

This clone was seen a few times. This chain joins TRBV9 and TRBJ2-6, with D perhaps matching TRBD2 (6 bases). The V gene's germline CDR1 is SGDLS and CDR2 YYNGEE. CDR3 length: 15 residues. V shed 4 bases and J shed 1 base, with 9 bases lying between them. The CDR3 nucleotides read TGTGCCAGCAGCTCTGGGGGGTCTGGGGCCAACGTCCTGACTTTC. Its protein product is CASSSGGSGANVLTF.

The V and J genes are TRBV5-1 and TRBJ2-3, with 10 bases aligning to TRBD1. This CDR3 is 18 amino acids long. The germline gives CDR1 SGHRS, CDR2 YFSETQ. V lost 4 bases, J lost 1 base, and 12 bases stayed unmatched. CDR3 protein: CASSVGDRGELGTDTQYF. The CDR3 DNA follows: TGCGCCAGCAGCGTGGGGGACAGGGGCGAACTGGGCACAGATACGCAGTATTTT. Together with reference TRBV5-1 and TRBJ2-3, the CDR3 gives the full variable domain: KAGVTQTPRYLIKTRGQQVTLSCSPISGHRSVSWYQQTPGQGLQFLFEYFSETQRNKGNFPGRFSGRQFSNSRSEMNVSTLELGDSALYLCASSVGDRGELGTDTQYFGPGTRLTVL.

The rearrangement joins TRBV9 to TRBJ2-3; 9 bases are shared with TRBD2. The CDR3 covers 15 residues. Germline CDR1 and CDR2: SGDLS and YYNGEE. Trimming took 2 bases from V and 1 from J; bases not matched to a gene: 2. CDR3 loop: CASSVSGGRTDTQYF. CDR3 DNA: TGTGCCAGCAGCGTCAGCGGGGGGCGCACAGATACGCAGTATTTT.

In its sample, this clone was seen a few times. V usage is TRBV29-1 and J usage is TRBJ2-2; 7 bases are a match to TRBD1. The junction had 4 bases not matched to a gene; V was cut back by 6 bases and J by 6 bases. The length of the CDR3 is 12 residues. Germline V CDR1 and CDR2: SQVTM, ANQGSEA. As DNA, the CDR3 is TGCAGCGTCACTACAGGGGCCGGGGAGCTGTTTTTT. It encodes CSVTTGAGELFF.

V is TRBV5-5 and J is TRBJ1-1; TRBD1 is a possible D gene (6 bases). CDR3 length equals 14 residues. Per germline, CDR1 SGHKS and CDR2 YYEKEE (reference sequence). V lost 2 bases and J 2 bases, leaving 10 bases between the germline ends. CDR3 in amino acids: CASSFTGHNTEAFF. The DNA for the CDR3 is TGTGCCAGCAGCTTCACAGGGCATAACACTGAAGCTTTCTTT.

This chain joins TRBV28 and TRBJ2-7; TRBD1 agrees at 9 bases. The CDR3 is 14 amino acids. From germline, CDR1 is MDHEN and CDR2 SYDVKM. Trimming removed 6 bases from V and 9 bases from J; junction bases left unmatched: 12. CDR3: CASSPPSGQGVQYF. The CDR3 DNA follows: TGTGCCAGCAGCCCACCCTCGGGACAGGGAGTGCAGTACTTC.

The chain carries TRBV6-5 and TRBJ1-1; D is unclear. Germline V CDR1 and CDR2: MNHEY, SVGAGI. The CDR3 contains 14 residues. V was cut by 4 bases and J by 1 base, with 10 bases left in between. For the CDR3, the DNA is TGTGCCAGCAGTTCACCGGGAGCGAACACTGAAGCTTTCTTT. Protein product: CASSSPGANTEAFF.

This clone came up a few times. This chain connects TRBV2 to TRBJ2-5; the D gene is possibly TRBD2 (6 bases). Germline loops: CDR1 SNHLY, CDR2 FYNNEI. There are 13 residues in the CDR3. The V gene lost 6 bases and the J gene lost 2 bases, with 10 bases spanning the gap. CDR3 coding DNA: TGTGCCAGCAGCCGGGGGTTACAAGAGACCCAGTACTTC. It yields the protein CASSRGLQETQYF.

Only a few counts were recorded for this clone. The chain joins TRBV7-2 to TRBJ2-5; TRBD1 agrees at 7 bases. The CDR3 spans 15 residues. In germline, CDR1 is SGHTA, CDR2 FQGNSA. Trimming at V came to 3 bases and at J to 1 base, leaving 5 bases not matched to a gene. The CDR3 sequence: CASSFQRGRQETQYF. Here the CDR3 DNA reads TGTGCCAGCAGCTTTCAGAGGGGGCGCCAAGAGACCCAGTACTTC. Variable domain in full (rest from reference TRBV7-2 and TRBJ2-5): GAGVSQSPSNKVTEKGKDVELRCDPISGHTALYWYRQSLGQGLEFLIYFQGNSAPDKSGLPSDRFSAERTGGSVSTLTIQRTQQEDSAVYLCASSFQRGRQETQYFGPGTRLLVL.

The V gene is TRBV28, the J gene TRBJ1-1; tentative D call: TRBD1 (6 bases). Trimming took 8 bases from V and 5 from J, leaving 18 bases between them. The CDR3 totals 14 residues. Per the germline V gene, CDR1 is MDHEN and CDR2 is SYDVKM. This CDR3 is CASGEGGDGTEAFF. CDR3 coding DNA: TGTGCCAGCGGCGAGGGGGGGGACGGGACTGAAGCTTTCTTT.

This clone was picked up a small number of times. The chain carries TRBV5-1 and TRBJ1-1, with 8 bases that match TRBD1. The CDR3 length is 14 residues. V dropped 4 bases and J dropped 2; count of bases not matched to a gene: 4. CDR1 and CDR2 (germline): SGHRS, YFSETQ. Here the CDR3 reads CASSIQGDNTEAFF. The CDR3 region has the DNA TGCGCCAGCAGCATACAGGGGGATAACACTGAAGCTTTCTTT.